A selection of T cell receptor beta chains follows, all from one sample in a study of T cells in Graves' hyperthyroidism and ophthalmopathy. TCRdb re-analysed the multiplex PCR reads in MiXCR, keeping a single row per CDR3 protein. The table records 500,000 to 650,000 distinct CDR3 sequences, approximately 15% of them present only once. The sequencing sample was made of blood. The receptor set was obtained from a woman between 40 and 50 years old with Graves' hyperthyroidism. Both conserved end residues are trimmed from each CDR3. The order of the fields is V gene, J gene, CDR3 protein.

>TRBV30|TRBJ2-1
AWAGGYNEQF
>TRBV7-2|TRBJ2-5
ASSSLGGQGYGETQY
>TRBV7-8|TRBJ1-5
ASSPFTEQPQH
>TRBV25-1|TRBJ2-2
ASKRDANTGELF
>TRBV9|TRBJ2-2
ASSAGTSFDGELF
>TRBV27|TRBJ2-2
ATKRDRGTGELF
>TRBV29-1|TRBJ2-7
SVAPTREEQY
>TRBV7-2|TRBJ2-2
ASSPGQGMDTGELF
>TRBV5-1|TRBJ2-5
ASSSENRGRQETQY
>TRBV25-1|TRBJ2-7
ASSPQAQTGWIYEQY
>TRBV2|TRBJ2-1
ASSGEGKQF
>TRBV2|TRBJ2-3
ARGVLGKSTDTQY
>TRBV12-3/TRBV12-4|TRBJ1-5
ASSSTGTQH
>TRBV28|TRBJ1-5
ASSFTGVFNQPQH
>TRBV12-3/TRBV12-4|TRBJ1-1
ATRRMEDTEAF
>TRBV5-1|TRBJ2-2
ASSWAAANTGELF
>TRBV2|TRBJ2-5
ASRLGQAETQY
>TRBV3-1|TRBJ1-1
ASSQYGTIFTEAF
>TRBV5-6|TRBJ2-7
ASSFTGGRQY
>TRBV11-1|TRBJ2-1
ASSLRSGLASSYNEQF
>TRBV30|TRBJ2-1
AATVRGTNYNEQF
>TRBV6-1|TRBJ2-7
ASSPPGQSLSGSYEQY
>TRBV19|TRBJ1-5
ASSMVRNQPQH
>TRBV2|TRBJ1-3
ASWRGNTIY
>TRBV28|TRBJ2-7
ASSMDGFSYEQY
>TRBV7-9|TRBJ2-7
ASSRGGDGEQY
>TRBV28|TRBJ2-5
ASSFNGGQETQY
>TRBV15|TRBJ1-5
ATSIRTGFSNQPQH
>TRBV7-3|TRBJ2-1
ASSPRTGSENEQF
>TRBV30|TRBJ1-1
AWGGMNTEAF
>TRBV6-5|TRBJ2-5
ASSYGGQAQETQY
>TRBV20-1|TRBJ2-7
SADRDRASVAGGPGSAYEQY
>TRBV7-2|TRBJ2-5
ASSLDWNQETQY
>TRBV2|TRBJ2-5
ASSEGGRDQY
>TRBV28|TRBJ1-4
ASSSRPGGEKLF
>TRBV28|TRBJ2-7
ASRPGGGYEQY
>TRBV28|TRBJ2-3
ASSWDLGLAATDTQY
>TRBV12-3/TRBV12-4|TRBJ2-2
ASSLAWNGELF
>TRBV5-1|TRBJ2-1
ASAPGHVGVGQGEQF
>TRBV6-1|TRBJ2-4
ASSESRWNGIQY
>TRBV30|TRBJ1-5
AWSRADRGSNQPQH